Sequencing of this T cell receptor beta chain was carried out in a study of T cell responses to AZD1222 COVID-19 vaccine (dated by TCRdb to about 2021). Looking at the study overall: A total of roughly 240 trial participants underwent TCR sequencing, of whom some 210 received two doses of AZD1222 and about 25 received two doses of the MenACWY control vaccine. Trial participants were enrolled by age into subgroups of 18-55, 56-69 and 70-plus years, and 148, 28 and 57 TCR-sequenced participants, respectively, were included in these subgroups.

The CDR3 regions of human TCRbeta chains were analyzed by immunosequencing. The paper's processing steps were these. TCRs in the repertoires were compared against a reference library of SARS-CoV-2-specific TCRs that had been generated with the MIRA antigen-specificity platform. Breadth meant the fraction of unique TCRs that were SARS-CoV-2-associated, whereas depth meant the fraction of total T cells that were SARS-CoV-2-associated. Using the MIRA data, each spike-specific TCR was mapped to the spike region that the TCR reacts to and placed in a CD4 or CD8 class. Log10-transformed breadth and depth values were compared by one-way ANOVA with Sidak's multiple comparisons tests. TCRdb re-hosts the immuneACCESS table, in-frame sequences only. Its copies lack some clones; in the studies checked, an unresolved V gene accounts for under half of them, and the cause for the rest is not known. The V and J calls and clone size come from that table; D and trimming were worked out from the DNA. Counted in this sample were 100,000 to 150,000 clones; around 83% of them appeared once. The biggest ten clones account for about 27% of the sample.

CDR1 is given as LGHDT and CDR2 as YNNKEL, both from the germline V gene (reference sequence). From the cysteine up to the phenylalanine, the CDR3 has a length of 15 residues. Of the read, only the CDR3 DNA is kept; its 45 bases are in frame from base 1. Trimming at the junction amounts to 2 bases on V and 3 bases on J, and the germline ends lie 13 bases apart. A note on this clone: Its binding antigen is unknown. Base qualities are not recorded, but no much larger clone differs from it by a single base.

Reading the label with the study, this specimen's time point is: about 28 days (+/-7) after the second vaccine dose. AZD1222 recipients whose second dose came at about 4 weeks and those whose second dose came at about 12 weeks were combined into one group, since spike-specific TCR depth and breadth did not differ between the two schedules. Vaccinee samples came from UK trials COV001 and COV002, including a single-blind randomized controlled phase 2/3 trial of AZD1222 (ChAdOx1 nCoV-19) in healthy adults. For TCRbeta chain sequencing, PBMC samples from trial participants were taken at day 0 and at day 28 after the second dose. On the study overall, not on this receptor specifically: The vaccine-associated CD4 TCRs covered the entire spike protein, and the dominant responses fell in regions 160-218 and 743-854. After two AZD1222 doses, both the breadth and the depth of spike-specific TCRs were significantly higher than at day 0 and than in MenACWY recipients. Conclusions about previously exposed vaccinees were limited because only 5 or 6 AZD1222 recipients were SARS-CoV-2 seropositive at baseline. Reportedly, almost half of the unique spike-specific TCRs recognized epitopes lying outside the regions that are mutated in the B.1.351 and B.1.1.7 variants. The 56-69-year group was small, and its depth increase did not reach significance, likely because of low power. Most participants were white British and females outnumbered males, and the authors suggested that clonal diversity may have been underestimated. No day 14 peak-response samples were available, so repertoires were characterized only after the peak T cell response.

The receptor chain draws on TRBV3-1 (or the pseudogene TRBV3-2) and TRBJ2-5; TRBD2 is a weak D gene call, 5 bases matching. The TCR was taken from an adult who received the AZD1222 COVID-19 vaccine. Here the sequenced sample was peripheral blood, taken 28 days after the second AZD1222 dose. The CDR3 protein is CASSQTGNREETQYF. The DNA reads as follows: TGTGCCAGCAGCCAAACGGGAAATAGGGAAGAGACCCAGTACTTC.